These 25 T cell receptor beta chains originate from one sample sequenced in a study of T cells in localized non-small cell lung cancer. The table came from immunoSEQ multiplex PCR; TCRdb's copy has only in-frame clones and leaves some out. The table has about 36,000 clones, around 90% seen once. The source was peripheral blood, collected before any cancer treatment. These receptors came from a woman aged 35-70 years with stage I lung adenocarcinoma.

The gene calls are TRBV5-1 and TRBJ2-1, with TRBD2 matching 7 bases. The germline gives CDR1 SGHRS, CDR2 YFSETQ. The junction had 7 bases not matched to a gene; V was cut back by 0 bases and J by 7 bases. This CDR3 contains 15 residues. The CDR3 sequence is CASSLALATTNEQFF. In DNA, the CDR3 is TGCGCCAGCAGCTTGGCACTAGCGACTACAAATGAGCAGTTCTTC.

The chain joins TRBV5-1 to TRBJ2-3; TRBD1 or TRBD2 may be the D gene (5 bases each). Trimming removed 4 bases at V and 2 bases at J, with 23 bases between. The V gene's germline CDR1 is SGHRS and CDR2 YFSETQ. The CDR3 consists of 18 residues. DNA of the CDR3: TGCGCCAGCAGCGCACCGGGGCGGAAGAGTTTTATCACAGATACGCAGTATTTT. Protein product: CASSAPGRKSFITDTQYF.

The CDR3 nucleotides are TGCAGCGGCCTAAACCAGGGTAATGAGCAGTTCTTC. Translation: CSGLNQGNEQFF. The chain links TRBV29-1 to TRBJ2-1; tentatively, D is TRBD1 (5 bases). The CDR3 is 12 amino acids. V was shortened by 7 bases and J by 7 bases, with 14 bases between the two germline ends. Germline V CDR1 and CDR2: SQVTM, ANQGSEA.

The rearrangement links TRBV7-3 to TRBJ2-2; D gene ambiguous. The CDR3 runs 14 residues. Germline CDR1 reads SGHTA; CDR2 reads FQGTGA. V shed 6 bases and J shed 3 bases, with 11 bases lying between them. Written as DNA, the CDR3 is TGTGCCAGCAGGCTCCAACCATACACCGGGGAGCTGTTTTTT. Translating gives CASRLQPYTGELFF.

This clone came up once. The chain combines TRBV28 with TRBJ1-6; no reliable D call. Trimming took 6 bases from V and 10 from J, leaving 34 bases between them. Germline assignment: CDR1 MDHEN and CDR2 SYDVKM. The CDR3 has 20 amino acids. The CDR3, as DNA: TGTGCCAGCAGCGACTTCCAATCCTTAGGGATTCTCGGAGGGTCCTCACCCCTCCACTTT. Amino acid sequence: CASSDFQSLGILGGSSPLHF. Filled out from reference TRBV28 and TRBJ1-6, the complete variable domain reads DVKVTQSSRYLVKRTGEKVFLECVQDMDHENMFWYRQDPGLGLRLIYFSYDVKMKEKGDIPEGYSVSREKKERFSLILESASTNQTSMYLCASSDFQSLGILGGSSPLHFGNGTRLTVT.

The table lists this clone with a count of one. The V gene is TRBV7-9, the J gene TRBJ2-5; D is possibly TRBD2 (6 bases). V lost 2 bases and J lost 4, with 8 bases in between. The CDR3 sequence is 13 residues long. Germline V lookup: CDR1 SEHNR, CDR2 FQNEAQ (reference sequence). The CDR3 loop reads CASSLSGGETQYF. The CDR3 region has the DNA TGTGCCAGCAGCTTATCCGGGGGAGAGACCCAGTACTTC.

The genes are TRBV6-1 and TRBJ1-1; 9 positions match TRBD1. The length of the CDR3 is 12 residues. The V segment lost 4 bases and the J segment 8 bases; nucleotides outside the gene matches: 2. The germline V gene has CDR1 MNHNS and CDR2 SASEGT. The CDR3 sequence: CASSGDREEAFF. The CDR3 nucleotides are TGTGCCAGCAGTGGGGACAGGGAAGAAGCTTTCTTT.

The gene calls are TRBV5-1 and TRBJ2-5; 10 bases line up with TRBD1. CDR1 and CDR2 from the germline V gene are SGHRS and YFSETQ. V was pared by 2 bases and J by 4 bases, with 5 bases of the junction left unmatched. There are 15 residues in the CDR3. The CDR3 DNA is TGCGCCAGCAGCTTACCGGGACAGGGGAGAGAGACCCAGTACTTC. As protein: CASSLPGQGRETQYF.

This chain connects TRBV6-5 to TRBJ1-2; possible D gene TRBD1, 5 bases. Germline CDR1 and CDR2: MNHEY and SVGAGI. The germline V and J ends were trimmed by 5 bases and 1 base, with 11 bases remaining between them. The CDR3 extends over 14 amino acids. The DNA of the CDR3 is TGTGCCAGCAGTAGGGACGGGATTAACTATGGCTACACCTTC. As protein: CASSRDGINYGYTF.

The V gene is TRBV4-1, the J gene TRBJ2-1; 11 bases map to TRBD2. Germline V gene sequence: CDR1 MGHRA, CDR2 YSYEKL. This CDR3 contains 16 residues. V gave up 6 bases and J gave up 1 base; unmatched junction bases: 5. This CDR3 is CASRGSGGASYNEQFF. The CDR3 DNA follows: TGCGCCAGCAGGGGTAGCGGGGGGGCATCCTACAATGAGCAGTTCTTC.

The chain carries TRBV5-4 and TRBJ2-3, with 7 bases lining up with TRBD1. Germline V lookup: CDR1 SGHNT, CDR2 YYREEE (reference sequence). After removal of 4 bases from V and 4 bases from J, the junction contained 6 bases not matched to a gene. The CDR3 is made up of 14 amino acids. CDR3 nucleotide sequence: TGTGCCAGCAGCCCCGACAGGGCGTCAGATACGCAGTATTTT. Translated: CASSPDRASDTQYF.

The V gene is TRBV13, the J gene TRBJ1-3; 9 bases map to TRBD1. V dropped 3 bases and J dropped 4; count of bases not matched to a gene: 10. CDR1 and CDR2 from the germline V gene are PRHDT and FYEKMQ (reference sequence). The CDR3 sequence is 17 residues long. CDR3 nucleotides: TGTGCCAGCAGCTTCTCCGGGACAGGGACAGGGGGAAACACCATATATTTT. Its protein product is CASSFSGTGTGGNTIYF. Full variable domain (missing parts from reference TRBV13 and TRBJ1-3): AAGVIQSPRHLIKEKRETATLKCYPIPRHDTVYWYQQGPGQDPQFLISFYEKMQSDKGSIPDRFSAQQFSDYHSELNMSSLELGDSALYFCASSFSGTGTGGNTIYFGEGSWLTVV.

The V gene is TRBV4-2, the J gene TRBJ2-3; 9 bases align to TRBD2. Per the germline V gene, CDR1 is LGHNA and CDR2 is YNFKEQ. The CDR3 is 15 residues long. V shed 5 bases and J 6 bases; nucleotides not matched to a gene: 9. The DNA of the CDR3 is TGTGCCAGCAGCTATAGGGGACTAGCCGGGGATACGCAGTATTTT. Translating gives CASSYRGLAGDTQYF.

The rearrangement uses TRBV2 and TRBJ2-2; D is ambiguous. Looked up from germline, CDR1 is SNHLY and CDR2 is FYNNEI. The CDR3 runs to 13 residues. Trimming removed 3 bases at V and 7 bases at J, with 9 bases between. The CDR3 sequence is CASSEPWGGELFF. For the CDR3, the DNA is TGTGCCAGCAGTGAGCCCTGGGGCGGGGAGCTGTTTTTT.

J is TRBJ1-2 and V is TRBV5-6, with D maybe TRBD1 (5 bases). Germline-derived CDR1 and CDR2 are SGHDT and YYEEEE. The CDR3 is 15 residues long. Trimming stripped 0 bases from V and 8 bases from J, with 17 bases between. Here the CDR3 reads CASSLGRGSYYGYTF. The DNA for the CDR3 is TGTGCCAGCAGCTTGGGGCGGGGCTCCTATTACGGCTACACCTTC.

The chain joins TRBV21-1 to TRBJ1-2; TRBD1 reflects the table's D call only, with no check against the DNA. TRBV21-1 is described as a pseudogene. There are 15 residues in the CDR3. The CDR3 bases are TGTGCCAGCAGCAAACGCAGGGGGCAAGGAGGGGGCTACACCTTC. Its protein is CASSKRRGQGGGYTF.

The chain combines TRBV2 with TRBJ2-3; D call uncertain. Trimming removed 5 bases from V and 0 bases from J, with 9 bases in between. Germline loops: CDR1 SNHLY, CDR2 FYNNEI. The CDR3 length is 14 residues. CDR3 nucleotides: TGTGCCAGCAGTAAACAACAGAGCACAGATACGCAGTATTTT. This encodes CASSKQQSTDTQYF.

The chain links TRBV6-5 to TRBJ2-1, with a tentative D call TRBD2 (5 bases). CDR1 and CDR2 from the germline V gene are MNHEY and SVGAGI. This CDR3 comprises 16 residues. The V gene lost 0 bases and the J gene lost 9 bases, with 18 bases spanning the gap. This CDR3 reads CASSYSSTRASGEQFF. CDR3 DNA: TGTGCCAGCAGTTACTCGAGCACTAGGGCTTCTGGTGAGCAGTTCTTC.

The chain links TRBV4-1 to TRBJ2-7; D possibly corresponds to TRBD1 (6 bases). In germline, CDR1 is MGHRA, CDR2 YSYEKL. There are 16 residues in the CDR3. V lost 1 base and J 3 bases, leaving 16 bases between the germline ends. The CDR3 nucleotides are TGCGCCAGCAGCCAAGGCAGTCAGGGGTCCCACTACGAGCAGTACTTC. This encodes CASSQGSQGSHYEQYF.

V and J are TRBV18 and TRBJ1-1; D call uncertain. CDR1 is KGHSH, CDR2 LQKENI, per germline. The CDR3 is 13 amino acids. Between the trimmed V and J ends, which lost 6 bases and 5 bases, there was a span of 13 bases. The CDR3 region is CASSPGSLTEAFF. The CDR3 nucleotides read TGTGCCAGCTCCCCGGGGTCCCTTACTGAAGCTTTCTTT.

V gene TRBV29-1 combines with J gene TRBJ1-2; TRBD1 matches 10 bases. The V gene end was trimmed by 7 bases and the J gene end by 8 bases; junction bases not matched to a gene: 7. The CDR3 consists of 12 residues. Germline CDR1 SQVTM, CDR2 ANQGSEA. The DNA of the CDR3 is TGCAGCGCGACAGGGGGCGCCGGGGGCTACACCTTC. It codes for CSATGGAGGYTF.

This clone appeared a single time. V usage is TRBV5-1 and J usage is TRBJ1-1; D may be TRBD1 (5 bases). The length of the CDR3 is 14 residues. Germline loops: CDR1 SGHRS, CDR2 YFSETQ. V shed 6 bases and J shed 4 bases, with 16 bases lying between them. This chain's CDR3 is CASKAVGLSTEAFF. CDR3 DNA sequence: TGCGCCAGCAAGGCCGTGGGACTGAGCACTGAAGCTTTCTTT. Using reference TRBV5-1 and TRBJ1-1 for the parts outside the CDR3, the full variable domain is KAGVTQTPRYLIKTRGQQVTLSCSPISGHRSVSWYQQTPGQGLQFLFEYFSETQRNKGNFPGRFSGRQFSNSRSEMNVSTLELGDSALYLCASKAVGLSTEAFFGQGTRLTVV.

The rearrangement uses TRBV4-3 and TRBJ2-3; D unresolved. This CDR3 comprises 17 residues. V lost 0 bases and J 2 bases, leaving 15 bases between the germline ends. CDR1 and CDR2 from the germline V gene are LGHNA and YSLEER. The chain's CDR3 is CASSQDLGSELTDTQYF. The CDR3 nucleotides are TGCGCCAGCAGCCAAGATTTGGGGTCGGAGCTCACAGATACGCAGTATTTT.

The chain links TRBV10-1 to TRBJ1-6; weak D call: TRBD1 (5 bases). Trimming took off 9 bases at V and 8 bases at J, with 26 bases between the two ends. There are 17 residues in the CDR3. Germline assignment: CDR1 WNHNN and CDR2 SYGVQD (reference sequence). The CDR3 DNA is TGCGCCAGGCCGAAGGGGTTGTTCGGGCCACCGTATTCACCCCTCCACTTT. This codes for CARPKGLFGPPYSPLHF.

The rearrangement links TRBV28 to TRBJ2-3, with 8 bases aligning to TRBD1. CDR1 is MDHEN and CDR2 is SYDVKM in the germline V gene. This CDR3 contains 15 residues. The junction had 3 bases not matched to a gene; V was cut back by 4 bases and J by 0 bases. The CDR3 nucleotides are TGTGCCAGCAGTTCGACAGGGGCAAGCACAGATACGCAGTATTTT. Amino acids: CASSSTGASTDTQYF.